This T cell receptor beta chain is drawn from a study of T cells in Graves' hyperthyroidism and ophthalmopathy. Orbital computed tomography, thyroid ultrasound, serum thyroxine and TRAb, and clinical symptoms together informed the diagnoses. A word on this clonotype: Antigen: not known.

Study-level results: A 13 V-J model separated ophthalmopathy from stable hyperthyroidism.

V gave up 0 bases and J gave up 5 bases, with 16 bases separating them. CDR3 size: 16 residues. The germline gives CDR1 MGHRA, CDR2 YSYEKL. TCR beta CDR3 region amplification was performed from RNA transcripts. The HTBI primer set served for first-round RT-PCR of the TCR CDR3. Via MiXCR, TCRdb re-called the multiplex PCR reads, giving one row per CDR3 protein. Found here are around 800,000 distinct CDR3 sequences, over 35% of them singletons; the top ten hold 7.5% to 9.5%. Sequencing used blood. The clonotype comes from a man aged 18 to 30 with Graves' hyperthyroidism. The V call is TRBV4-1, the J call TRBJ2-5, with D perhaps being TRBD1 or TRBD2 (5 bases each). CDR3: CASSQDSRQGEETQYF. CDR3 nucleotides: TGCGCCAGCAGCCAAGATTCACGGCAGGGAGAGGAGACCCAGTACTTC.